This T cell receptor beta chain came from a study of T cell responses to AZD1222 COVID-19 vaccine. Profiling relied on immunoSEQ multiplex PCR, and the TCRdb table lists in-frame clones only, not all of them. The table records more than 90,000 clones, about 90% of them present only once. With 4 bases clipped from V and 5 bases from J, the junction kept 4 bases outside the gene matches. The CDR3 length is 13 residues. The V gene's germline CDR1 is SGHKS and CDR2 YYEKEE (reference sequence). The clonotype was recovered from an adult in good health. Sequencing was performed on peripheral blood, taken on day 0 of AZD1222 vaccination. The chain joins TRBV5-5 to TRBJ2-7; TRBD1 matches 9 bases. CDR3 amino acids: CASSQDRGDEQYF. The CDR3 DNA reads TGTGCCAGCAGCCAGGACAGGGGCGACGAGCAGTACTTC. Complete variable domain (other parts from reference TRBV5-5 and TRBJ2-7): DAGVTQSPTHLIKTRGQQVTLRCSPISGHKSVSWYQQVLGQGPQFIFQYYEKEERGRGNFPDRFSARQFPNYSSELNVNALLLGDSALYLCASSQDRGDEQYFGPGTRLTVT.